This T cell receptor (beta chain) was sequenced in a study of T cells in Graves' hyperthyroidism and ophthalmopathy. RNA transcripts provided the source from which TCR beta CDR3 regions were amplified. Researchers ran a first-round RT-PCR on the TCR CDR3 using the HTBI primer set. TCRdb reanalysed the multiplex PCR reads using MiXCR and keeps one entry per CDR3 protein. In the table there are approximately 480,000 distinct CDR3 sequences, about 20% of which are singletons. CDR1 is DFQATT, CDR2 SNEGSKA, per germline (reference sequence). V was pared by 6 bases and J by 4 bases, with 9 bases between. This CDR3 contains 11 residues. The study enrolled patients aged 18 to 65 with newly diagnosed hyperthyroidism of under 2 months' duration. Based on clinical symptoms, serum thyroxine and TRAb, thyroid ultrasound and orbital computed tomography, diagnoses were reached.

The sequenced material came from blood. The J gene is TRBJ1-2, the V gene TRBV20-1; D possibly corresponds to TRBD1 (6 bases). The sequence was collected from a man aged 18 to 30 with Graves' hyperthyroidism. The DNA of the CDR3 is TGCAGTGCCTCAGGGGCCTATGGCTACACCTTC. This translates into CSASGAYGYTF.